This T cell receptor (beta chain) was found in a study of OX40 agonist ivuxolimab in advanced cancers. Background on the study: Melanoma, hepatocellular carcinoma, head and neck or renal cell cancer occurred in dose-escalation patients.

In regard to this clone: What it binds is not known.

Germline loops: CDR1 SNHLY, CDR2 FYNNEI. V lost 3 bases and J lost 1, with 5 bases in between. The CDR3 spans 13 residues. Study-wide findings and caveats: Averaging showed that CD8+ T cells had more expanded clones than CD4+ did.

This table comes from immunoSEQ multiplex PCR, and its TCRdb copy is limited to in-frame clones, with some not included. The data show some 28,000 clones, with around 86% seen just once and 25% to 30% held by the top ten. If patients had autoimmune disease history or systemic immunosuppression, they were excluded. The sequencing here drew on CD4+ or CD8+ T cells sorted from blood, taken in a trial of the OX40 agonist ivuxolimab. The sequence derives from an adult with an advanced solid tumor such as melanoma, head and neck, liver or kidney cancer. The rearrangement joins TRBV2 to TRBJ2-3; no clear D gene. The CDR3 sequence is CASSDAGTDTQYF. The CDR3, as DNA: TGTGCCAGCAGTGATGCGGGCACAGATACGCAGTATTTT.